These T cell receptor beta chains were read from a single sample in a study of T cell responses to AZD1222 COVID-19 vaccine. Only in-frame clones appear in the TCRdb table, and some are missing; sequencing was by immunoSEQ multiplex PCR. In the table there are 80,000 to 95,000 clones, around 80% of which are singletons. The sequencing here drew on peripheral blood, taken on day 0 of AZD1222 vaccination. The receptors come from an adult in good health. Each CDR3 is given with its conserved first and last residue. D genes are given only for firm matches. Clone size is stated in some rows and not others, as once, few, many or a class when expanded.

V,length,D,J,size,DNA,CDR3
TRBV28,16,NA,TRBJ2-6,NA,TGTGCCAGCAGCTCCCCCGGCCGGGCTGGGGCCAACGTCCTGACTTTC,CASSSPGRAGANVLTF
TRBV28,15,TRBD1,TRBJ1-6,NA,TGTGCCAGCAGTCAAGAGTACAGGGGAAATTCACCCCTCCACTTT,CASSQEYRGNSPLHF
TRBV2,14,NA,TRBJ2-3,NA,TGTGCCAGCAGTGGCCAGATCGGGACAGATACGCAGTATTTT,CASSGQIGTDTQYF
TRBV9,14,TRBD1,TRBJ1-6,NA,TGTGCCAGCAGCGCGGGACAGGTTAATTCACCCCTCCACTTT,CASSAGQVNSPLHF
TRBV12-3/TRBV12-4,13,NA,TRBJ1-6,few,TGTGCCAGCACCGGGGACGGGAATTCACCCCTCCACTTT,CASTGDGNSPLHF
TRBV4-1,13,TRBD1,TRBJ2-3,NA,TGCGCCAGCAGCCGGGGACAGGCAGATACGCAGTATTTT,CASSRGQADTQYF
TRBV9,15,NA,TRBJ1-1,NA,TGTGCCAGCAGCGTAGAGGCAGGTTTGGGCACTGAAGCTTTCTTT,CASSVEAGLGTEAFF
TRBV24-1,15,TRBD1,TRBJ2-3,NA,TGTGCCACCAGTGATTCCGGGACAGGGGAACTGGGGCAGTATTTT,CATSDSGTGELGQYF
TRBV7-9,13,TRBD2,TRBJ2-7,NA,TGTGCCAGCAGCTTTACTAGCGGGTTCGAGCAGTACTTC,CASSFTSGFEQYF
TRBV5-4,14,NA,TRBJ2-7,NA,TGTGCCAGCAGCTTGGAGACAGGTCCCTACGAGCAGTACTTC,CASSLETGPYEQYF
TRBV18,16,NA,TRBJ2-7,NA,TGTGCCAGCTCACCACCTCCCTTAAGGGGCTACTACGAGCAGTACTTC,CASSPPPLRGYYEQYF
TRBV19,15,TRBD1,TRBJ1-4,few,TGTGCCAGTAGTCCCCAGGGGGGGACCAGCGAAAAACTGTTTTTT,CASSPQGGTSEKLFF
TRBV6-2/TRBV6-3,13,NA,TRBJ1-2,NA,TGTGCCAGCAGCCGCCCAGGATACTATGGCTACACCTTC,CASSRPGYYGYTF
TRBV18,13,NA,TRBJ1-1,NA,TGTGCCAGCTCACCGACAGTCAACACTGAAGCTTTCTTT,CASSPTVNTEAFF
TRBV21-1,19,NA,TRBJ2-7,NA,TGTGCCAGCAGCAACCCGCATCTATTACAGGGACGACGCGCCTACGAGCAGTACTTC,CASSNPHLLQGRRAYEQYF
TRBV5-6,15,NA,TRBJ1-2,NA,TGTGCCAGCAGCGTCCGGGCCCCGGGGGCCTATGGCTACACCTTC,CASSVRAPGAYGYTF
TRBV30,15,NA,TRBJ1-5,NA,TGTGCCTGGAGTCGGCAGGCCGATAGCAATCAGCCCCAGCATTTT,CAWSRQADSNQPQHF
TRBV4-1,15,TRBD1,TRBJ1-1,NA,TGCGCCAGCAGCCCCCCCGACAGGGAGAACACTGAAGCTTTCTTT,CASSPPDRENTEAFF
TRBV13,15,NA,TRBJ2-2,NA,TGTGCCAGCAGCTTCGTACAGGAGACCACCGGGGAGCTGTTTTTT,CASSFVQETTGELFF
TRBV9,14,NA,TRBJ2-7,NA,TGTGCCAGCAGCGTAGGCCCAGGGTCCTACGAGCAGTACTTC,CASSVGPGSYEQYF
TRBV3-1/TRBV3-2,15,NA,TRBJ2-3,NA,TGTGCCAGCAGCCAAGTGGCTAGCCGCACAGATACGCAGTATTTT,CASSQVASRTDTQYF
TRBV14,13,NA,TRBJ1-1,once,TGTGCCAGCAGCCCCCTTGGGAGAACTGAAGCTTTCTTT,CASSPLGRTEAFF
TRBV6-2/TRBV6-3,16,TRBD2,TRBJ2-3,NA,TGTGCCAGCAGCTCGGGACTAGCGGGACCGACAGATACGCAGTATTTT,CASSSGLAGPTDTQYF
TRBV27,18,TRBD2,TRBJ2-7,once,TGTGCCAGCACTCTCCGATGGACTAGCGGGGAGCCCCCCTACGAGCAGTACTTC,CASTLRWTSGEPPYEQYF
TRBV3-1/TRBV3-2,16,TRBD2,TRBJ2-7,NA,TGTGCCAGCAGCAGACAGGCGTCTAGCGGGCCTTACGAGCAGTACTTC,CASSRQASSGPYEQYF
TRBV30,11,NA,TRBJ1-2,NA,TGTGCCTGGAGTGTAGGGGGTGGCTACACCTTC,CAWSVGGGYTF
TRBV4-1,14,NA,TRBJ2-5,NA,TGCGCCAGCAGCCAGGGCAGGGGCCAAGAGACCCAGTACTTC,CASSQGRGQETQYF
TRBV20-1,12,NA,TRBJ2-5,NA,TGCAGTGCTAGTAGTAACCAAGAGACCCAGTACTTC,CSASSNQETQYF
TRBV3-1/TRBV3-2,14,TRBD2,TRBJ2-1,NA,TGTGCCAGCAGCCGCGGGAGGGCCTACAATGAGCAGTTCTTC,CASSRGRAYNEQFF
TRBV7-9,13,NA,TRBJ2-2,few,TGTGCCAGCAGCTTATTAAGCACCGGGGAGCTGTTTTTT,CASSLLSTGELFF